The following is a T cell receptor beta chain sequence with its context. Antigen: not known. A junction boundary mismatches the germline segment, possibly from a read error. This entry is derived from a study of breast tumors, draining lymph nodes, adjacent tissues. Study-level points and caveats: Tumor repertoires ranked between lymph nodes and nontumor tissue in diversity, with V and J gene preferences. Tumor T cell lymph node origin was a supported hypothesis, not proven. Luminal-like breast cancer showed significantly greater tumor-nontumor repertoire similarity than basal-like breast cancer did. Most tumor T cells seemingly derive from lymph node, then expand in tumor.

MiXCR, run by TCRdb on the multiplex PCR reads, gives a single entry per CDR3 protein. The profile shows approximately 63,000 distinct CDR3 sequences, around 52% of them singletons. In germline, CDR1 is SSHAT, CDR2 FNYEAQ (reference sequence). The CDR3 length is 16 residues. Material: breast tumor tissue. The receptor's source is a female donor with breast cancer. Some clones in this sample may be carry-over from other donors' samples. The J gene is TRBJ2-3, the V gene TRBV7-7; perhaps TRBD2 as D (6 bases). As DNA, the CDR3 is TGTGCTAGCAGCTTAGCCACATCCGGGACTTCAGATACGCAGTATTTT. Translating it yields CASSLATSGTSDTQYF.